Given below is one T cell receptor beta chain in context. The sample comes from a study of OX40 agonist ivuxolimab in advanced cancers. The CDR3 loop spans 15 amino acids. Germline assignment: CDR1 SGHAT and CDR2 FQNNGV. Between the trimmed V and J ends, which lost 5 bases and 1 base, there was a span of 14 bases. Measured with immunoSEQ multiplex PCR; TCRdb has only the in-frame clones, and not every one. This sample has some 38,000 clones, with around 89% found just once. The rearrangement joins TRBV11-2 to TRBJ1-1, with D uncertain. Material: CD4+ or CD8+ T cells sorted from blood, obtained in a trial of the OX40 agonist ivuxolimab. The sequence was obtained from an adult with an advanced solid tumor such as melanoma, head and neck, liver or kidney cancer. For the CDR3, the DNA is TGTGCCAGCAGCCGCCGGACGGGTAAGAACACTGAAGCTTTCTTT. It codes for CASSRRTGKNTEAFF.